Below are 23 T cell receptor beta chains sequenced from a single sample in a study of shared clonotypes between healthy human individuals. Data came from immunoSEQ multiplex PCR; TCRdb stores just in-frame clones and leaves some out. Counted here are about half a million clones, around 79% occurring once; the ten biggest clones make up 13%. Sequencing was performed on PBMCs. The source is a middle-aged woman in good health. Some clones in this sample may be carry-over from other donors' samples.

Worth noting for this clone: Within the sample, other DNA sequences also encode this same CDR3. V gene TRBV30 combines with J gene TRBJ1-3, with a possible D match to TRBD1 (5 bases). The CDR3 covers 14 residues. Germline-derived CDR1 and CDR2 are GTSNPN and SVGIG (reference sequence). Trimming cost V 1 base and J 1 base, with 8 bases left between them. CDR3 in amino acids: CAWSARGSGNTIYF. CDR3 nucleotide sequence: TGTGCCTGGAGTGCGAGGGGTTCTGGAAACACCATATATTTT. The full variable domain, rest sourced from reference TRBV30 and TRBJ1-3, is SQTIHQWPATLVQPVGSPLSLECTVEGTSNPNLYWYRQAAGRGLQLLFYSVGIGQISSEVPQNLSASRPQDRQFILSSKKLLLSDSGFYLCAWSARGSGNTIYFGEGSWLTVV.

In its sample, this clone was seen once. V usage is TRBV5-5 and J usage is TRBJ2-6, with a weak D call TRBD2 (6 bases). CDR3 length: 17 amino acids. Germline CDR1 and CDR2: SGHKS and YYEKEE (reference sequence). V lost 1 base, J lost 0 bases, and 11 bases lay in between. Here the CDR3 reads CASSLRGGSSGANVLTF. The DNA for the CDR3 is TGTGCCAGCAGCTTGCGTGGGGGGAGCTCTGGGGCCAACGTCCTGACTTTC.

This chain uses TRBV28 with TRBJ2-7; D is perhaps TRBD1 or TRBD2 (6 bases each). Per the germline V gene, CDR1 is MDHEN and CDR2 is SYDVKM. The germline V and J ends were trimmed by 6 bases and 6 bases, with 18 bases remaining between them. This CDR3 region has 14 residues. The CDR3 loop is CASSLGGIPLEQYF. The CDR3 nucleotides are TGTGCCAGCAGCTTAGGGGGGATCCCCCTCGAGCAGTACTTC. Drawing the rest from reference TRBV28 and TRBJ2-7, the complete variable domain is DVKVTQSSRYLVKRTGEKVFLECVQDMDHENMFWYRQDPGLGLRLIYFSYDVKMKEKGDIPEGYSVSREKKERFSLILESASTNQTSMYLCASSLGGIPLEQYFGPGTRLTVT.

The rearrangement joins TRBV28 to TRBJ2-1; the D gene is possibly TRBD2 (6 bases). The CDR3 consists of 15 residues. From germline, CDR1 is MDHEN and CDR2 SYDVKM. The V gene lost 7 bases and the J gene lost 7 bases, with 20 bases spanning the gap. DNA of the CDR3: TGTGCCAGCAAAGTATGGCGGGACGGGTTGAATGAGCAGTTCTTC. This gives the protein CASKVWRDGLNEQFF.

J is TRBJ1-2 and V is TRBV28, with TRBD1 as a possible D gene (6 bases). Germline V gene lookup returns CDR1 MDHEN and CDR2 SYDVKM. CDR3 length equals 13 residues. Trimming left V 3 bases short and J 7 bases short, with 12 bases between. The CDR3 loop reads CASSLPNRVGYTF. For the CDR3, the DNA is TGTGCCAGCAGTTTGCCGAACAGGGTTGGCTACACCTTC.

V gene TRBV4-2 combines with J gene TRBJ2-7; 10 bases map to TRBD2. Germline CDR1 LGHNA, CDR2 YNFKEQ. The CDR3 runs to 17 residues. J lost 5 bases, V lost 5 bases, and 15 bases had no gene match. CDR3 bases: TGTGCCAGCAGCTCTGTCTCTAGCGGGAGTTGGAGCGACGAGCAGTACTTC. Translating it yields CASSSVSSGSWSDEQYF.

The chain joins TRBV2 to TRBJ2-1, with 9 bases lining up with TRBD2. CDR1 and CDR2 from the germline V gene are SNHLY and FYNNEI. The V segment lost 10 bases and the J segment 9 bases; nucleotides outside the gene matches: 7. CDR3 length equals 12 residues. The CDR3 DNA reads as TGTGCCACAAGGATTAGCGGGGGTGAGCAGTTCTTC. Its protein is CATRISGGEQFF.

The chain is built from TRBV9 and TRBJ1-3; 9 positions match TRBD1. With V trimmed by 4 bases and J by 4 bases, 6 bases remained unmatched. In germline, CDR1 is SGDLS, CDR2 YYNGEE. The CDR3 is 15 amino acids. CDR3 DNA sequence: TGTGCCAGCAGCAAGAGGACAGGGGACGGAAACACCATATATTTT. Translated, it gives CASSKRTGDGNTIYF. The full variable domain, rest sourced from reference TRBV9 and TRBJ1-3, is DSGVTQTPKHLITATGQRVTLRCSPRSGDLSVYWYQQSLDQGLQFLIQYYNGEERAKGNILERFSAQQFPDLHSELNLSSLELGDSALYFCASSKRTGDGNTIYFGEGSWLTVV.

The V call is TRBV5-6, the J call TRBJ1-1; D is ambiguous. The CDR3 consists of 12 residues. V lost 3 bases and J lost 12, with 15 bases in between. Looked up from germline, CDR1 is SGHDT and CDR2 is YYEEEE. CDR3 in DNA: TGTGCCAGCAGCTCAACGGGCATCGGAACTTTCTTT. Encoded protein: CASSSTGIGTFF.

CDR3 sequence: CASSIHLVELFF. The CDR3 coding sequence is TGTGCCAGCTCGATTCATCTTGTGGAGCTGTTTTTT. This rearrangement joins TRBV18 to TRBJ2-2, with D hard to call. V was pared by 6 bases and J by 10 bases, with 12 bases between. From germline, CDR1 is KGHSH and CDR2 LQKENI. The CDR3 loop spans 12 amino acids. Using reference TRBV18 and TRBJ2-2 for the parts outside the CDR3, the full variable domain is NAGVMQNPRHLVRRRGQEARLRCSPMKGHSHVYWYRQLPEEGLKFMVYLQKENIIDESGMPKERFSAEFPKEGPSILRIQQVVRGDSAAYFCASSIHLVELFFGEGSRLTVL.

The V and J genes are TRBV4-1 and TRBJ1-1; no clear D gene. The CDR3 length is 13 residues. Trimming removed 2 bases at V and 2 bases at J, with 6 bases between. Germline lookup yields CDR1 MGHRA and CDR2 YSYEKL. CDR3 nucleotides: TGCGCCAGCAGCCAACAAACAAACACTGAAGCTTTCTTT. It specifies CASSQQTNTEAFF.

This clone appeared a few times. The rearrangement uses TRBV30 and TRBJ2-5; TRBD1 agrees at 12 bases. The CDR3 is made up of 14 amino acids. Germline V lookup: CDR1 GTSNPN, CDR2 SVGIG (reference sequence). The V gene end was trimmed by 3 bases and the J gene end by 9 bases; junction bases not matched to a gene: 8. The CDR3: CAWRGTGGARAQYF. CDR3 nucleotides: TGTGCCTGGAGGGGGACAGGGGGCGCGAGGGCCCAGTACTTC. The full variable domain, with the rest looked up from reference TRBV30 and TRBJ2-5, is SQTIHQWPATLVQPVGSPLSLECTVEGTSNPNLYWYRQAAGRGLQLLFYSVGIGQISSEVPQNLSASRPQDRQFILSSKKLLLSDSGFYLCAWRGTGGARAQYFGPGTRLLVL.

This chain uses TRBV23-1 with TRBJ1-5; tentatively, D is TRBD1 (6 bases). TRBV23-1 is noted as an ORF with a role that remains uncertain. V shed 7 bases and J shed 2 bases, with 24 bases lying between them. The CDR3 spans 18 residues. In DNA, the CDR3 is TGCGCCAGCACCCGGGGACACCCGGAGGAAGAGGGCAATCAGCCCCAGCATTTT. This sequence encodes CASTRGHPEEEGNQPQHF.

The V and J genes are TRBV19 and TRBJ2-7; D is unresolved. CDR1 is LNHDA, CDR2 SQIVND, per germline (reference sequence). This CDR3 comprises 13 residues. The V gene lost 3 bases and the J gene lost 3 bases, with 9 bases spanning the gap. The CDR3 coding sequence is TGTGCCAGTAGTATTTATATGTTCTACGAGCAGTACTTC. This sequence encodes CASSIYMFYEQYF. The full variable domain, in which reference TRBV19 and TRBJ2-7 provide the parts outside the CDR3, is DGGITQSPKYLFRKEGQNVTLSCEQNLNHDAMYWYRQDPGQGLRLIYYSQIVNDFQKGDIAEGYSVSREKKESFPLTVTSAQKNPTAFYLCASSIYMFYEQYFGPGTRLTVT.

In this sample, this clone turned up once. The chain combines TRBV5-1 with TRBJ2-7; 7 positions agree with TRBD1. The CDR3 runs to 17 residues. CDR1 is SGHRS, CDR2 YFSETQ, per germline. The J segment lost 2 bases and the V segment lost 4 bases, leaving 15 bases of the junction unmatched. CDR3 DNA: TGCGCCAGCAGCCCAACCTTCGGGACAGTTATTCCCTACGAGCAGTACTTC. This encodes CASSPTFGTVIPYEQYF.

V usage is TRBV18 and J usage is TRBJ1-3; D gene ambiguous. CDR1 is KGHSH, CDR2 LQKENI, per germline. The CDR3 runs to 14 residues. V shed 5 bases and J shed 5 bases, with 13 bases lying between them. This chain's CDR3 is CASSTTLWRNTIYF. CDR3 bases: TGTGCCAGCTCAACTACGTTATGGAGAAACACCATATATTTT.

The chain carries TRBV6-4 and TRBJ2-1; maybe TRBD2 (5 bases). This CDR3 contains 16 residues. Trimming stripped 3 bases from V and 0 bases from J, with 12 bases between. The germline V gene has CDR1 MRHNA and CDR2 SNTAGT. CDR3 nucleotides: TGTGCCAGCAGTGAGGGCACGGGGAGCTCCTACAATGAGCAGTTCTTC. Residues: CASSEGTGSSYNEQFF.

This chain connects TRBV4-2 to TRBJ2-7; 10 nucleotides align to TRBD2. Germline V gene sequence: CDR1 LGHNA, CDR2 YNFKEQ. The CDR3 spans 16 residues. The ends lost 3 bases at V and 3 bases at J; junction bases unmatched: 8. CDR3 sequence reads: CASSQGEGLAHYEQYF. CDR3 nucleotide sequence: TGTGCCAGCAGCCAGGGAGAGGGACTAGCGCACTACGAGCAGTACTTC.

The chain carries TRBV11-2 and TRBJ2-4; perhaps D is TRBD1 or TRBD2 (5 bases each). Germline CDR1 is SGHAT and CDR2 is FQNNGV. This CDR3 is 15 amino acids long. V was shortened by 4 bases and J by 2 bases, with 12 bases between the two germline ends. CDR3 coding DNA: TGTGCCAGCAGCTCGGGACCGCATCCCAAAAACATTCAGTACTTC. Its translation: CASSSGPHPKNIQYF.

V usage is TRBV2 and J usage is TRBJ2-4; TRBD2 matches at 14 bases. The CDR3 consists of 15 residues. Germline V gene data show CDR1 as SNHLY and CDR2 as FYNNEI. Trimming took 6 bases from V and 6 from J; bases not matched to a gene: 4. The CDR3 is CASRTGTSGRNIQYF. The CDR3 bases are TGTGCCAGCAGGACCGGGACTAGCGGGAGAAACATTCAGTACTTC.

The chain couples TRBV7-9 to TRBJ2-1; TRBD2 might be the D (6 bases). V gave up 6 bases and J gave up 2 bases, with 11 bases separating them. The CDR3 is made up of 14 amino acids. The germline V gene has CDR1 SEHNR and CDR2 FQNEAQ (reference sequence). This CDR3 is CASSLSGPYNEQFF. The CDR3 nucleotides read TGTGCCAGCAGTCTTAGCGGCCCCTACAATGAGCAGTTCTTC.

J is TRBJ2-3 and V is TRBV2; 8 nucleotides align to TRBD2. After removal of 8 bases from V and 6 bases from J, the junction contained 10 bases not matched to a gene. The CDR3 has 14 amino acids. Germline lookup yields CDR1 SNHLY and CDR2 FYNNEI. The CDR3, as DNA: TGTGCCAGCTCATCAAGCGGGAGAACCGATACGCAGTATTTT. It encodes CASSSSGRTDTQYF.

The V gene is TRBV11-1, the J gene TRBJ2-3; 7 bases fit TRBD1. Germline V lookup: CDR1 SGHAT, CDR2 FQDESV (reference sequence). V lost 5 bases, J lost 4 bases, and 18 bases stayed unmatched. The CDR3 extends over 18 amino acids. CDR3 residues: CASSTGTVGTGTADTQYF. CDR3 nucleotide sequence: TGTGCCAGCAGCACCGGGACAGTAGGGACGGGTACGGCAGATACGCAGTATTTT.